This T cell receptor (beta chain) stems from a study of blood T cell repertoires in COVID-19. Across the study: There were acute and convalescent COVID-19 samples, and they came from the United States, Italy and Spain.

In the original workflow: Amplification of reference gene primers was used by the study to estimate nucleated cell counts. Using immunoSEQ multiplex PCR, the repertoire was profiled, and TCRdb retains in-frame clones only, with some absent. For V, J and clone size, that table is used; D and trimming come from the DNA. Altogether about 470,000 clones are present, approximately 90% being singletons, with the ten largest covering about 0.65%. Symptom resolution, clearance, or two negative PCRs marked donors in Cohort 3 as recovered. V was trimmed by 3 bases and J by 0 bases, leaving 17 bases between them. The CDR3 is 17 amino acids. Germline loops: CDR1 ENHRY, CDR2 SYGVKD.

Sequences were obtained from PBMCs or T cells enriched from blood (not recorded which). This TCR was sampled from a young woman who had recovered from COVID-19. The J gene is TRBJ1-2, the V gene TRBV10-3; D is perhaps TRBD1 (5 bases). CDR3 DNA sequence: TGTGCCATCAGTGACCCTTTAGGCAGGGCAGCTAACTATGGCTACACCTTC. As protein: CAISDPLGRAANYGYTF.